This TCR beta chain was documented in a study of long-term antiretroviral therapy in people with HIV. About the study: The oldest specimens predate the 2015 immediate-ART recommendation by about a decade.

Trimming left V 3 bases short and J 9 bases short, with 16 bases between. CDR1 is SGHTS and CDR2 is YDEGEE in the germline V gene. The CDR3 runs 15 residues. Study conclusions and caveats: CDR3 lengths in HIV samples spanned a narrower range than controls. Older ART regimens may have been in use when blood was drawn between about 2003 and 2017.

It was version v3.0 of the immunoSEQ assay that was run at survey level. Produced via immunoSEQ multiplex PCR; TCRdb's table is partial and in-frame only. The sample has around 20,000 clones; 81% are singletons. This clone was picked up a small number of times. Its cognate antigen is unknown. The chain combines TRBV5-8 with TRBJ1-6; a possible D gene is TRBD1 (5 bases). Sequencing was performed on unsorted PBMCs, taken 0.1 years before starting antiretroviral therapy. This sequence originates from a man aged 35 to 55 with HIV. Here the CDR3 DNA reads TGTGCCAGCAGCTACGTGACCACGGGGGGTTCACCCCTCCACTTT. It specifies CASSYVTTGGSPLHF.